This record looks at one T cell receptor beta chain sequence and its context. The data are from a study of blood T cell repertoires in COVID-19. For the study at large: COVID-19 samples, acute and convalescent, were from the United States, Italy and Spain. Sample material is recorded as cDNA or gDNA derived from T cells, B-cell-depleted T cells, or PBMCs.

V was clipped by 4 bases and J by 1 base, with 6 bases between them. Germline CDR1 reads KGHDR; CDR2 reads SFDVKD. The CDR3 is made up of 14 amino acids. Per the original data handling: Cell counts per sample came from amplifying reference gene primers. Profiling relied on immunoSEQ multiplex PCR, and the TCRdb table lists in-frame clones only, not all of them. V and J calls and clone size follow that table, whereas D and trimming were derived from the DNA. The table includes some 320,000 clones, over 75% detected once. The sequence was collected from a human donor in a cohort sampled during active COVID-19. The sequencing input was peripheral blood. This chain links TRBV24-1 with TRBJ2-2; D not certain. CDR3 region: CATSETGNTGELFF. The CDR3 DNA follows: TGTGCCACCAGTGAAACTGGGAACACCGGGGAGCTGTTTTTT.